Below are 20 T cell receptor beta chains sequenced from a single sample in a study of CD8 T cells in Susac syndrome. Random-hexamer reverse transcription was applied to roughly 0.5 to 1 ug RNA. TCRdb passed the immunoSEQ multiplex PCR reads through MiXCR, listing each CDR3 protein once. The sample includes around 170,000 distinct CDR3 sequences, 90% to 95% of them seen just once. Material: CD8+ T cells from PBMCs. All receptors derive from a human donor with multiple sclerosis.

V gene TRBV29-1 combines with J gene TRBJ1-3; D gene ambiguous. This CDR3 region has 15 residues. Looked up from germline, CDR1 is SQVTM and CDR2 is ANQGSEA. V lost 7 bases and J lost 3, with 19 bases in between. CDR3 sequence (DNA): TGCAGCGCTCAATTGCAGGTCGCGCATGGAAACACCATATATTTT. Its translation: CSAQLQVAHGNTIYF.

This chain uses TRBV2 with TRBJ1-2; 7 nucleotides match TRBD1. This CDR3 has 13 amino acids. Trimming cost V 10 bases and J 8 bases; bases outside gene matches: 13. Germline V gives CDR1 SNHLY, CDR2 FYNNEI. CDR3 protein: CATTITGVEGYTF. CDR3 sequence (DNA): TGTGCCACCACTATCACAGGGGTGGAAGGCTACACCTTC.

The chain joins TRBV29-1 to TRBJ1-4; D is unresolved. The CDR3 is 12 amino acids. The V gene's germline CDR1 is SQVTM and CDR2 ANQGSEA. Between the trimmed V and J ends, which lost 6 bases and 0 bases, there was a span of 5 bases. CDR3 sequence (DNA): TGCAGCGTCAGTACAACTAATGAAAAACTGTTTTTT. This translates into CSVSTTNEKLFF.

This clonotype was seen only once. The chain employs TRBV2 and TRBJ2-7; 8 bases map to TRBD2. V shed 6 bases and J 2 bases; nucleotides not matched to a gene: 9. The CDR3 is 15 amino acids. Germline V gives CDR1 SNHLY, CDR2 FYNNEI. CDR3 amino acids: CASRESGSGAYEQYF. The CDR3, as DNA: TGTGCCAGCAGGGAAAGCGGGAGCGGGGCCTACGAGCAGTACTTC.

The CDR3 sequence is CAISESTPYNEQFF. DNA of the CDR3: TGTGCCATCAGTGAGTCCACCCCTTACAATGAGCAGTTCTTC. J is TRBJ2-1 and V is TRBV10-3; no firm D call. Germline CDR1 is ENHRY and CDR2 is SYGVKD. V lost 0 bases, J lost 4 bases, and 7 bases lay in between. The CDR3 sequence is 14 residues long.

The rearrangement joins TRBV4-1 to TRBJ2-7; D is possibly TRBD2 (6 bases). The germline gives CDR1 MGHRA, CDR2 YSYEKL. This CDR3 spans 16 amino acids. Trimming shortened V by 3 bases and J by 3 bases, and 18 bases separated the two germline ends. The CDR3 region has the DNA TGCGCCAGCAGCCACACTGTTGGGACTTACTTCTACGAGCAGTACTTC. It translates to CASSHTVGTYFYEQYF.

The chain employs TRBV20-1 and TRBJ1-3, with D possibly TRBD1 on 5 matching bases. The CDR3 consists of 14 residues. The V gene lost 0 bases and the J gene lost 3 bases, with 9 bases spanning the gap. Looked up from germline, CDR1 is DFQATT and CDR2 is SNEGSKA (reference sequence). The CDR3 sequence is CSARDEGVGNTIYF. In nucleotides, the CDR3 is TGCAGTGCTAGAGATGAAGGGGTTGGAAACACCATATATTTT.

The rearrangement links TRBV5-1 to TRBJ2-7; 10 bases are a match to TRBD1. The germline gives CDR1 SGHRS, CDR2 YFSETQ. The junction had 6 bases not matched to a gene; V was cut back by 4 bases and J by 5 bases. This CDR3 has 14 residues. The CDR3 here is CASSARDRGHEQYF. CDR3 in DNA: TGCGCCAGCAGCGCCCGGGACAGGGGCCACGAGCAGTACTTC.

This clonotype was seen a single time. At one boundary the junction diverges from the germline segment, which might be a read error. The rearrangement links TRBV7-7 to TRBJ2-5; 9 nucleotides align to TRBD2. There are 16 residues in the CDR3. CDR1 and CDR2 from the germline V gene are SSHAT and FNYEAQ (reference sequence). CDR3 in DNA: TGTGCTAGCAGCCTCCGACTAGCGGATTACCAAGAGACCCAGTACTTC. It yields the protein CASSLRLADYQETQYF.

CDR3 in amino acids: CASSYIGSGANVLTF. DNA for the CDR3: TGTGCCAGCAGTTACATTGGGTCTGGGGCCAACGTCCTGACTTTC. J is TRBJ2-6 and V is TRBV6-6, with D hard to call. CDR1 and CDR2 from the germline V gene are MNHNY and SVGAGI (reference sequence). V was cut by 2 bases and J by 1 base, with 6 bases left in between. The CDR3 length is 15 residues.

The gene calls are TRBV7-9 and TRBJ2-7, with TRBD1 matching over 10 bases. There are 13 residues in the CDR3. V shed 7 bases, J shed 6 bases, and the junction held 6 bases outside the gene matches. The germline CDR1 and CDR2 sequences are SEHNR and FQNEAQ (reference sequence). CDR3 loop: CASTRTGGREQYF. CDR3 sequence (DNA): TGTGCCAGCACGCGGACAGGGGGACGCGAGCAGTACTTC.

This sequence joins TRBV24-1 and TRBJ2-1, with 7 bases fitting TRBD1. Germline assignment: CDR1 KGHDR and CDR2 SFDVKD. This CDR3 contains 16 residues. V was pared by 5 bases and J by 6 bases, with 12 bases of the junction left unmatched. CDR3: CATSGPDGRDSNEQFF. The DNA of the CDR3 is TGTGCCACCAGTGGTCCGGACGGACGGGACAGCAATGAGCAGTTCTTC.

J is TRBJ2-7 and V is TRBV12-2; the table's D gene call, TRBD1, was not cross checked with the DNA. TRBV12-2 is noted as a pseudogene. This CDR3 is 11 amino acids long. The CDR3 DNA follows: TGTGCAAGTCGCCCCGGTTACGAGCAGTACTTC. Protein sequence: CASRPGYEQYF.

The chain combines TRBV6-5 with TRBJ2-1, with 8 positions matching TRBD2. There are 15 residues in the CDR3. Germline CDR1 and CDR2: MNHEY and SVGAGI. V trimming: 4 bases; J trimming: 7 bases; junction bases outside the gene matches: 9. CDR3 residues: CASSFTGGRSNEQFF. CDR3 coding DNA: TGTGCCAGCAGTTTTACTGGCGGGAGGAGTAATGAGCAGTTCTTC.

This chain uses TRBV9 with TRBJ1-2; D is undetermined. Trimming left V 0 bases short and J 1 base short, with 13 bases between. CDR1 is SGDLS and CDR2 is YYNGEE in the germline V gene. The CDR3 consists of 16 residues. CDR3: CASSVGAWNINYGYTF. For the CDR3, the DNA is TGTGCCAGCAGCGTAGGAGCCTGGAATATTAACTATGGCTACACCTTC.

The chain is built from TRBV20-1 and TRBJ2-1; maybe TRBD1 (7 bases). The CDR3 length is 14 residues. V lost 6 bases and J lost 9, with 21 bases in between. Germline V gene data show CDR1 as DFQATT and CDR2 as SNEGSKA (reference sequence). DNA for the CDR3: TGCAGTGCGCTGACAGGGACTCCGTGGGGTGAGCAGTTCTTC. It codes for CSALTGTPWGEQFF.

CDR3 bases: TGTGCCAGCAGCGTAACTAGCGGGGGCCCCGGGGAGCAGTTCTTC. Translated: CASSVTSGGPGEQFF. The chain is built from TRBV7-9 and TRBJ2-1; TRBD2 matches at 11 bases. CDR1 SEHNR and CDR2 FQNEAQ come from the germline V gene (reference sequence). The ends lost 5 bases at V and 10 bases at J; junction bases unmatched: 10. The CDR3 loop spans 15 amino acids.

This clonotype was counted once. CDR3 nucleotides: TGTGCCAGCGCCCGCCCCCCGGATAACTATGGCTACACCTTC. Translation: CASARPPDNYGYTF. This chain joins TRBV2 and TRBJ1-2, with D unclear. Germline CDR1 and CDR2: SNHLY and FYNNEI. V lost 8 bases, J lost 1 base, and 14 bases lay in between. The length of the CDR3 is 14 residues.

This chain joins TRBV15 and TRBJ2-5, with TRBD2 matching over 7 bases. Per germline, CDR1 LNHNV and CDR2 YYDKDF (reference sequence). With 9 bases clipped from V and 5 bases from J, the junction kept 6 bases outside the gene matches. The CDR3 is 12 residues long. The CDR3 nucleotides are TGTGCCACTCGGGGGGATGGGGAGACCCAGTACTTC. Amino acid sequence: CATRGDGETQYF.

The V gene is TRBV28, the J gene TRBJ2-1; D remains unclear. The germline V gene has CDR1 MDHEN and CDR2 SYDVKM. The CDR3 loop spans 13 amino acids. The V and J ends lost 2 bases and 5 bases respectively, with 7 bases between them. DNA of the CDR3: TGTGCCAGCAGTTTACTCGACCACAATGAGCAGTTCTTC. Translating it yields CASSLLDHNEQFF. Looking up the rest from reference TRBV28 and TRBJ2-1 gives the full variable domain: DVKVTQSSRYLVKRTGEKVFLECVQDMDHENMFWYRQDPGLGLRLIYFSYDVKMKEKGDIPEGYSVSREKKERFSLILESASTNQTSMYLCASSLLDHNEQFFGPGTRLTVL.